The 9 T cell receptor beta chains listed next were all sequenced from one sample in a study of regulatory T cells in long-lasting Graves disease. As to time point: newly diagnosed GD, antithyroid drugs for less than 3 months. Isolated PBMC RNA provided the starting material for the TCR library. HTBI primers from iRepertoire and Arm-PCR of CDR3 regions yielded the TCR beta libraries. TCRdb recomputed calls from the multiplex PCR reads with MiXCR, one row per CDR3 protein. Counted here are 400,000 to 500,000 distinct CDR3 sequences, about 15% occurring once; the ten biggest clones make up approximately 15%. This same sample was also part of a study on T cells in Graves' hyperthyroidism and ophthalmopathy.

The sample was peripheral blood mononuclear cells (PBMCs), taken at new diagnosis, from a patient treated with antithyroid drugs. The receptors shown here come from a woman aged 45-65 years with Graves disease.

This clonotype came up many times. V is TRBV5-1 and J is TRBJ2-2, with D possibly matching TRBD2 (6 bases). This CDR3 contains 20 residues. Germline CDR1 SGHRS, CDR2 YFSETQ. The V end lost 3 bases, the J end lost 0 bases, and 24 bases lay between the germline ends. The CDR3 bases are TGCGCCAGCAGCTCCCCTCGGGAGCCCAAATTCGATTCGAACACCGGGGAGCTGTTTTTT. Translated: CASSSPREPKFDSNTGELFF.

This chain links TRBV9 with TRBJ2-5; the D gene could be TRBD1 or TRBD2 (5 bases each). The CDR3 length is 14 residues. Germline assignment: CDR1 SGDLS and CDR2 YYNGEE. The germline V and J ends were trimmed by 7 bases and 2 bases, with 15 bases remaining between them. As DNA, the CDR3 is TGTGCCAGCGGTGTCGGGGCGAGTCAAGAGACCCAGTACTTC. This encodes CASGVGASQETQYF.

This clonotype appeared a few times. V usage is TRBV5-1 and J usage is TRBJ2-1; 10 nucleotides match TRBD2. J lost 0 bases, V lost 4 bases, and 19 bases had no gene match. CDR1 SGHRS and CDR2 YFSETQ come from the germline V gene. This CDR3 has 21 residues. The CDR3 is CASSRPVSYGSGRDSYNEQFF. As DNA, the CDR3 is TGCGCCAGCAGCCGCCCTGTTTCGTATGGGAGCGGGAGGGACTCCTACAATGAGCAGTTCTTC.

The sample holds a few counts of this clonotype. CDR3 sequence: CASRSLPGELFF. DNA of the CDR3: TGTGCCAGCAGATCTCTCCCCGGGGAGCTGTTTTTT. The chain recombines TRBV27 with TRBJ2-2; D is unclear. The CDR3 loop spans 12 amino acids. V lost 6 bases to trimming and J lost 6 bases, with 8 bases between them. In germline, CDR1 is MNHEY, CDR2 SMNVEV (reference sequence).

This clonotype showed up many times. The CDR3 nucleotides are TGTGCCAGCAGTCGGGACAATGAGCAGTTCTTC. As protein: CASSRDNEQFF. The genes are TRBV28 and TRBJ2-1; D is ambiguous. The CDR3 has 11 residues. From germline, CDR1 is MDHEN and CDR2 SYDVKM. The ends were cut back, 5 bases at V and 5 bases at J, with 4 bases in the middle.

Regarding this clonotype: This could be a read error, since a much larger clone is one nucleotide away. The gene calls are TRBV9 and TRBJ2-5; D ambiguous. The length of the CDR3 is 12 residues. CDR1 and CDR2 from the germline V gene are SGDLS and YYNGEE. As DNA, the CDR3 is TGTGCCAGCAGCGCCCTCCAAGAGACCCAGCACTTC. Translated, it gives CASSALQETQHF.

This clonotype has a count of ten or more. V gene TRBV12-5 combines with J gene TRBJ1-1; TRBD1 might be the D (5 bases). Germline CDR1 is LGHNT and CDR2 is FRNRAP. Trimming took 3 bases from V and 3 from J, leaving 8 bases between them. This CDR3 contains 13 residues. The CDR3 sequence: CASGLIGDTEAFF. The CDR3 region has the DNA TGTGCTAGTGGTTTAATAGGGGACACTGAAGCTTTCTTT.

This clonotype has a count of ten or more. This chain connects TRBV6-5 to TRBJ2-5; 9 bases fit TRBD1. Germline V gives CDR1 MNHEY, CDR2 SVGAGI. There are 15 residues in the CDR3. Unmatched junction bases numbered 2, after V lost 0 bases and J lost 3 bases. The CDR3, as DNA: TGTGCCAGCAGTTACTCGGGACAGGGAGAAGAGACCCAGTACTTC. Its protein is CASSYSGQGEETQYF.

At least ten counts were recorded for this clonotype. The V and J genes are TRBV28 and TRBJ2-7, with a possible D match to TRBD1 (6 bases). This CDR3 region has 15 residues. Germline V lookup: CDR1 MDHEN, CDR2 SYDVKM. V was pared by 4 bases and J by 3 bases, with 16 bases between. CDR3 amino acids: CASSSYRDKHYEQYF. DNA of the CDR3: TGTGCCAGCAGTTCCTACCGGGACAAACACTACGAGCAGTACTTC.